Detailed here is one T cell receptor (beta chain). It lacks a known antigen. No base quality values were provided; no much bigger clone lies one nucleotide off. For sequencing, an Illumina NovaSeq 6000 was employed. TCRalpha and TCRbeta cDNA libraries were built by 5'RACE with constant-segment primers, adding sample barcodes and unique molecular identifiers. RNA was extracted from every sample with Trizol reagent. Library amplification was performed in two PCR steps, and a second sample barcode and Illumina TruSeq adapters were introduced in the second step. The libraries were sequenced on an Illumina NovaSeq using 2 x 150 bp paired-end reads. Per the original workflow: Demultiplexing of reads and collapsing into UMI-guided consensus sequences were performed with migec v1.2.7. Using mixcr v2.1.11, UMI consensuses were aligned to TRA and TRB V and J templates and then assembled into clonotypes. Expanded or contracted clonotypes were those called significant by both edgeR and NoisET, with noise models trained on biological replicates. For edgeR calls, a false discovery rate-adjusted p below 0.01 and a log2 fold-change threshold of 1 were applied. As an exploratory analysis of dynamics, PCA with hierarchical clustering was applied to max-normalized trajectories of the 1000 most abundant clonotypes. Separately sequenced CD4+ and CD8+ repertoires were used to assign a CD4 or CD8 phenotype to each responding clone. TCRdb reanalyzed the raw reads on its own, using fastp at Q25 for trimming and MiXCR for clone calling, and kept in-frame beta chains. Rows are unified per CDR3 protein, each entry keeping the most common DNA and genes. The V and J calls follow TCRdb's processing rather than the paper's. This sample has about 210,000 distinct CDR3 sequences in its table, and around 25% of those were observed once. About an eighth of the sample belongs to the ten largest clones.

CDR1 and CDR2, looked up from the germline V gene, are SQVTM and ANQGSEA. The V end loses 6 bases and the J end loses 3 bases, and a stretch of 6 bases separates them. The CDR3 runs 10 residues from the cysteine to the phenylalanine. Solely the CDR3 DNA is kept, with 30 bases framed from the first base. Ficoll-Paque density gradient centrifugation was the method used to isolate PBMCs. The data stem from a study of T-cell memory formation after mild COVID-19 (dated by TCRdb to the early 2020s). About the full investigation: TCR sequence clusters from the two donors were found to be largely donor specific. T-cell clones expanding and contracting after mild COVID-19 in two donors were tracked by longitudinal TCRalpha and TCRbeta repertoire sequencing. Two young, previously healthy adult volunteers made up the cohort, one male and one female.

Overall study results and their limits: Only two mild cases were covered by the study, and larger cohorts that include severe cases with pre-infection samples were considered necessary. Balanced CD4/CD8 phenotypes were observed for clones contracting from day 15 to 85, whereas a bias towards CD4+ was observed for a second wave of clones expanding from day 15 to 37. Some responding clones were detected in pre-infection memory, which suggested that pre-existing cross-reactive memory T cells had joined the SARS-CoV-2 response. SARS-CoV-2 specificity of the second-wave clones peaking on day 37 was not confirmed. Contracting CD4+ clones appeared mostly in the CM and EM memory subsets, whereas CD8+ clones were enriched in EMRA.

Here the chain combines TRBV29-1 and TRBJ2-7; a confident D gene designation cannot be given. The source of this sequence is an adult woman who had mild COVID-19 (a few samples of this study predate the infection). The sample titles of this study are shuffled in the database, so cell type and time point are left out; the donor was told from shared clones. Sequenced input: PBMCs or a T cell subset sorted from them (not recorded which). The CDR3: CSVRDYEQYF. The DNA is TGCAGCGTAAGGGACTACGAGCAGTACTTC.